The 16 T cell receptor beta chains below were found in one sample sequenced in a study of T-cell reconstitution after alpha-beta-depleted transplantation in children. Unique molecular identifiers tagged the TCRbeta library. TCRdb redid the calling of the PCR reads with MiXCR, one entry per CDR3 protein. The table records approximately 89,000 distinct CDR3 sequences, 15% to 17% of them present only once. This sample comprised PBMCs, mostly from graft donor cells, obtained 180 days after TCRalphabeta/CD19-depleted stem cell transplant. The origin of the receptors is a male patient under 10 years old who had a stem cell transplant for acute lymphoblastic leukemia, so the T cells may come from the graft donor.

The chain joins TRBV10-1 to TRBJ2-1; the D call may be TRBD1 or TRBD2 (6 bases each). The CDR3 is made up of 11 amino acids. Trimming left V 6 bases short and J 10 bases short, with 10 bases between. Germline assignment: CDR1 WNHNN and CDR2 SYGVQD (reference sequence). The CDR3 loop reads CASSVGGEQFF. DNA for the CDR3: TGCGCCAGCAGCGTCGGGGGCGAGCAGTTCTTC.

This sequence joins TRBV4-1 and TRBJ2-1; 10 bases fit TRBD1. This CDR3 region has 21 residues. J gave up 7 bases and V 0 bases, and 21 bases lay outside the gene matches. Germline V gene sequence: CDR1 MGHRA, CDR2 YSYEKL. CDR3 region: CASSQDLPMEGRQGARNEQFF. In DNA form, the CDR3 reads TGCGCCAGCAGCCAAGATCTTCCAATGGAGGGAAGACAGGGGGCGCGGAATGAGCAGTTCTTC.

The CDR3 DNA reads TGCGCCAGCAGCCGTACAGGGGGCAGTTCCTACGAGCAGTACTTC. Its protein is CASSRTGGSSYEQYF. The chain combines TRBV5-1 with TRBJ2-7; 9 bases align to TRBD1. Germline V gives CDR1 SGHRS, CDR2 YFSETQ. The CDR3 runs to 15 residues. The trim removed 4 bases at V and 1 base at J, leaving 6 bases unmatched.

The gene calls are TRBV3-1 and TRBJ2-1; no firm D call. CDR3 length: 15 residues. Germline loops: CDR1 LGHDT, CDR2 YNNKEL (reference sequence). Trimming cost V 3 bases and J 7 bases, with 16 bases left between them. The CDR3 nucleotides read TGTGCCAGCAGCCATTACCCTGGTTCCTCTAATGAGCAGTTCTTC. The encoded protein is CASSHYPGSSNEQFF.

This clonotype was recorded a few times. This rearrangement joins TRBV3-1 to TRBJ2-7; 7 positions match TRBD1. The CDR3 has 15 amino acids. Losses at the gene ends were 5 bases for V and 1 base for J; bases not matched to a gene: 8. The germline V gene has CDR1 LGHDT and CDR2 YNNKEL (reference sequence). The CDR3 bases are TGTGCCAGCAGCTCGGAAGGGACAGCGTCCTACGAGCAGTACTTC. Residues: CASSSEGTASYEQYF.

The chain combines TRBV8-2 with TRBJ1-2; the DNA was not compared with TRBD1, the D call given in the table. TRBV8-2 represents a pseudogene. The CDR3 has 13 residues. The chain's CDR3 is CAMGPGGAYGYTF. The CDR3 DNA reads as TGTGCCATGGGCCCGGGGGGAGCCTATGGCTACACCTTC.

The chain recombines TRBV5-5 with TRBJ1-5; TRBD1 matches at 12 bases. The CDR3 covers 17 residues. CDR1 is SGHKS, CDR2 YYEKEE, per germline (reference sequence). Trimming removed 4 bases from V and 6 bases from J; junction bases left unmatched: 11. The CDR3 loop reads CASSLLTGTGGTQPQHF. In DNA, the CDR3 is TGTGCCAGCAGCCTACTAACCGGGACAGGGGGCACTCAGCCCCAGCATTTT. The complete variable domain, with remaining parts taken from reference TRBV5-5 and TRBJ1-5, reads DAGVTQSPTHLIKTRGQQVTLRCSPISGHKSVSWYQQVLGQGPQFIFQYYEKEERGRGNFPDRFSARQFPNYSSELNVNALLLGDSALYLCASSLLTGTGGTQPQHFGDGTRLSIL.

A few counts support this clonotype. The rearrangement uses TRBV29-1 and TRBJ2-7; a possible D gene is TRBD2 (5 bases). The length of the CDR3 is 10 residues. Trimming left V 4 bases short and J 4 bases short, with 5 bases between. Germline loops: CDR1 SQVTM, CDR2 ANQGSEA. CDR3 coding DNA: TGCAGCGTTGGCGGGTACGAGCAGTACTTC. This sequence encodes CSVGGYEQYF.

The chain couples TRBV6-2 or TRBV6-3 to TRBJ2-1; 7 bases are shared with TRBD2. The junction had 7 bases not matched to a gene; V was cut back by 5 bases and J by 12 bases. Germline values: CDR1 MNHEY, CDR2 SVGEGT. This CDR3 region has 12 residues. This CDR3 is CASSHYERGQFF. For the CDR3, the DNA is TGTGCCAGCAGTCACTACGAGCGGGGGCAGTTCTTC.

The chain couples TRBV12-5 to TRBJ1-1, with D perhaps matching TRBD1 (5 bases). Germline-derived CDR1 and CDR2 are LGHNT and FRNRAP. This CDR3 is 12 amino acids long. Trimming removed 5 bases at V and 2 bases at J, with 6 bases between. CDR3 DNA sequence: TGTGCTAGTGGTACAGGAAACACTGAAGCTTTCTTT. It is translated as CASGTGNTEAFF. Combining the CDR3 with reference TRBV12-5 and TRBJ1-1 gives the whole variable domain DARVTQTPRHKVTEMGQEVTMRCQPILGHNTVFWYRQTMMQGLELLAYFRNRAPLDDSGMPKDRFSAEMPDATLATLKIQPSEPRDSAVYFCASGTGNTEAFFGQGTRLTVV.

This clonotype was detected many times. The rearrangement uses TRBV12-3 or TRBV12-4 and TRBJ2-3, with D unclear. The CDR3 loop spans 12 amino acids. Trimming took off 5 bases at V and 3 bases at J, with 6 bases between the two ends. CDR3 protein: CASSRHTDTQYF. CDR3 nucleotides: TGTGCCAGCAGTAGACATACAGATACGCAGTATTTT.

The rearrangement links TRBV29-1 to TRBJ2-7; the D is unclear. The V end was cut by 3 bases, the J end by 2 bases, with 8 bases between. CDR3 length equals 12 residues. In germline, CDR1 is SQVTM, CDR2 ANQGSEA. This CDR3 is CSVEVKAYEQYF. The DNA for the CDR3 is TGCAGCGTTGAGGTCAAGGCCTACGAGCAGTACTTC.

In its sample, this clonotype ranks as medium-sized. This rearrangement joins TRBV7-3 to TRBJ1-1; no definite D call. The CDR3 runs 13 residues. CDR1 is SGHTA, CDR2 FQGTGA, per germline. Trimming took off 1 base at V and 7 bases at J, with 10 bases between the two ends. CDR3 in DNA: TGTGCCAGCAGCTTAAATCCGGACGGTGAAGCTTTCTTT. This translates into CASSLNPDGEAFF.

The rearrangement uses TRBV5-6 and TRBJ2-2; maybe TRBD1 (5 bases). The germline V gene encodes CDR1 SGHDT and CDR2 YYEEEE. The germline V and J ends were trimmed by 2 bases and 2 bases, with 16 bases remaining between them. This CDR3 is 17 amino acids long. CDR3 sequence: CASSLLVDSLNTGELFF. DNA of the CDR3: TGTGCCAGCAGCTTACTTGTCGACAGCCTAAACACCGGGGAGCTGTTTTTT.

This clonotype was detected only a few times. Here the CDR3 reads CASSPPGLAGGPNTGELFF. CDR3 nucleotides: TGCGCCAGCAGCCCTCCAGGACTAGCGGGGGGCCCGAACACCGGGGAGCTGTTTTTT. The V and J genes are TRBV5-1 and TRBJ2-2, with 14 bases aligning to TRBD2. CDR1 is SGHRS, CDR2 YFSETQ, per germline. The CDR3 covers 19 residues. With V trimmed by 4 bases and J by 0 bases, 8 bases remained unmatched.

The rearrangement uses TRBV6-5 and TRBJ2-1; 8 bases are shared with TRBD1. Germline V gene lookup returns CDR1 MNHEY and CDR2 SVGAGI. With 2 bases clipped from V and 2 bases from J, the junction kept 5 bases outside the gene matches. The CDR3 totals 16 residues. This CDR3 reads CASSYGQGAPYNEQFF. The CDR3 DNA sequence: TGTGCCAGCAGTTACGGTCAGGGGGCCCCCTACAATGAGCAGTTCTTC.